The 24 T cell receptor beta chains below all came from one sample that was sequenced in a study of blood T cells in healthy people across ages. Primed by a sample-barcoded 5' primer and a J-beta primer mix, a second PCR proceeded for 7 to 11 cycles. Each CDR3 protein is one row after TCRdb ran MiXCR on the 5' RACE reads. The data show around 1,800,000 distinct CDR3 sequences, with more than 35% seen just once and more than 20% held by the top ten. Sequenced sample: blood. The receptors shown here come from a human donor in good health.

The rearrangement joins TRBV20-1 to TRBJ2-7; D is possibly TRBD2 (5 bases). Judging by the DNA end, TRBJ2-5 fits better; the J call may be wrong. The CDR3 extends over 13 amino acids. The germline gives CDR1 DFQATT, CDR2 SNEGSKA (reference sequence). The CDR3 spells CSAGQGLGETQYF. In nucleotides, the CDR3 is TGCAGTGCTGGGCAAGGACTTGGGGAGACCCAGTACTTC.

This sequence joins TRBV29-1 and TRBJ1-2, with D maybe TRBD1 (5 bases). The CDR3 is 14 residues long. V dropped 2 bases and J dropped 3 bases, with 13 bases sitting between them. Germline CDR1 SQVTM, CDR2 ANQGSEA. This chain's CDR3 is CSVETPGPHYGYTF. In DNA form, the CDR3 reads TGCAGCGTTGAAACCCCGGGACCGCACTATGGCTACACCTTC. Drawing the rest from reference TRBV29-1 and TRBJ1-2, the complete variable domain is SAVISQKPSRDICQRGTSLTIQCQVDSQVTMMFWYRQQPGQSLTLIATANQGSEATYESGFVIDKFPISRPNLTFSTLTVSNMSPEDSSIYLCSVETPGPHYGYTFGSGTRLTVV.

This chain connects TRBV9 to TRBJ2-7; the D is unclear. V lost 4 bases and J lost 3, with 14 bases in between. The V gene's germline CDR1 is SGDLS and CDR2 YYNGEE. The CDR3 length is 14 residues. The CDR3, as DNA: TGTGCCAGCAGCCAAGGTTTCACCGGCTACGAGCAGTACTTC. This codes for CASSQGFTGYEQYF.

V gene TRBV7-9 combines with J gene TRBJ2-3; TRBD2 agrees at 7 bases. Germline lookup yields CDR1 SEHNR and CDR2 FQNEAQ (reference sequence). The V segment lost 4 bases and the J segment 1 base; nucleotides outside the gene matches: 8. This CDR3 comprises 16 residues. The CDR3 sequence: CASSSPTSRGTDTQYF. The CDR3 coding sequence is TGTGCCAGCAGCTCCCCGACTAGCAGGGGCACAGATACGCAGTATTTT.

The chain recombines TRBV6-8 with TRBJ2-7; D unresolved. This CDR3 region has 14 residues. Germline V gives CDR1 MNHGY, CDR2 SAAAGT. Between the trimmed V and J ends, which lost 2 bases and 1 base, there was a span of 9 bases. CDR3 coding DNA: TGTGCCAGCAGTTACATGGCCACATCCTACGAGCAGTACTTC. As protein: CASSYMATSYEQYF.

This clonotype has just a few counts. The chain is built from TRBV7-2 and TRBJ2-7; TRBD1 is a possible D gene (5 bases). Trimming left V 1 base short and J 0 bases short, with 10 bases between. Per the germline V gene, CDR1 is SGHTA and CDR2 is FQGNSA. The CDR3 consists of 15 residues. The CDR3 is CASSLGQYFSYEQYF. The CDR3 nucleotides are TGTGCCAGCAGCTTAGGACAGTATTTCTCCTACGAGCAGTACTTC.

This clonotype is a singleton in its sample. The CDR3 DNA reads as TGTGCCAGCAGCGGAAGGTTCACTGAAGCTTTCTTT. It codes for CASSGRFTEAFF. V is TRBV11-3 and J is TRBJ1-1, with D unresolved. The CDR3 length is 12 residues. The germline CDR1 and CDR2 sequences are SGHNT and YENEEA. V lost 5 bases, J lost 4 bases, and 8 bases lay in between.

This clonotype was recorded a few times. The chain links TRBV13 to TRBJ2-1, with D possibly TRBD1 on 6 matching bases. The length of the CDR3 is 18 residues. Per the germline V gene, CDR1 is PRHDT and CDR2 is FYEKMQ (reference sequence). Trimming pared 0 bases from V and 9 bases from J, leaving 24 bases between. CDR3 residues: CASSLGLAAGRGVSEQFF. The CDR3 nucleotides are TGTGCCAGCAGCTTAGGTTTAGCCGCCGGCAGGGGAGTAAGTGAGCAGTTCTTC.

This clonotype turned up a few times. The chain employs TRBV28 and TRBJ2-3; the D is unclear. The CDR3 covers 12 residues. Germline CDR1 and CDR2: MDHEN and SYDVKM. The V end lost 7 bases, the J end lost 4 bases, and 9 bases lay between the germline ends. In DNA form, the CDR3 reads TGTGCCAGCATTGGGGTTGCAGATACGCAGTATTTT. It specifies CASIGVADTQYF.

Comments on this clonotype: Sequence at one end of the junction differs from germline and may be a read error. The chain employs TRBV7-9 and TRBJ2-1; maybe TRBD2 (5 bases). This CDR3 is built from 13 residues. Per germline, CDR1 SEHNR and CDR2 FQNEAQ (reference sequence). The CDR3 nucleotides read TGTGCCGGCAGCTTAGTCTCCTCGGGAGAGCAGTTCTTC. It encodes CAGSLVSSGEQFF. The variable domain in full, completed from reference TRBV7-9 and TRBJ2-1, reads DTGVSQNPRHKITKRGQNVTFRCDPISEHNRLYWYRQTLGQGPEFLTYFQNEAQLEKSRLLSDRFSAERPKGSFSTLEIQRTEQGDSAMYLCAGSLVSSGEQFFGPGTRLTVL.

The chain employs TRBV12-5 and TRBJ1-2; the D is unclear. This CDR3 has 15 amino acids. With 3 bases removed from V and 6 bases from J, the gap between germline ends came to 17 bases. Germline CDR1 and CDR2: LGHNT and FRNRAP. CDR3 protein: CASGLVVGDGDGYTF. The CDR3 DNA sequence: TGTGCTAGTGGTTTAGTAGTCGGAGACGGAGATGGCTACACCTTC.

This clonotype has more than one count but fewer than ten. The chain joins TRBV28 to TRBJ2-2; a weak D match, TRBD1 (6 bases). This CDR3 comprises 14 residues. Germline V gene data show CDR1 as MDHEN and CDR2 as SYDVKM. The V and J ends lost 8 bases and 5 bases respectively, with 15 bases between them. CDR3 nucleotides: TGTGCCAGCCAAAAAAGGACAGTAACCGGGGAGCTGTTTTTT. It yields the protein CASQKRTVTGELFF.

This clonotype has just a few counts. The chain is built from TRBV6-5 and TRBJ2-1; D remains unclear. The CDR3 is 11 amino acids. Trimming removed 6 bases at V and 5 bases at J, with 5 bases between. Germline CDR1 MNHEY, CDR2 SVGAGI. CDR3 protein: CASRHDNEQFF. Here the CDR3 DNA reads TGTGCCAGCAGGCACGACAATGAGCAGTTCTTC.

Of note for this clonotype: At one of its ends the junction is not consistent with the germline gene, which may arise from a read error. The V gene is TRBV29-1, the J gene TRBJ2-6; tentatively, D is TRBD1 or TRBD2 (5 bases each). The CDR3 is 14 amino acids. Germline values: CDR1 SQVTM, CDR2 ANQGSEA. The chain's CDR3 is CSVEGVSGANVPTF. The CDR3 DNA sequence: TGCAGCGTTGAGGGGGTCTCTGGGGCCAACGTCCCGACTTTC.

This clonotype was detected only a few times. The chain has TRBV9 and TRBJ2-1; either TRBD1 or TRBD2 may supply D (5 bases each). The germline V and J ends were trimmed by 2 bases and 8 bases, with 14 bases remaining between them. This CDR3 has 14 amino acids. The germline V gene encodes CDR1 SGDLS and CDR2 YYNGEE. CDR3 sequence reads: CASSVGTAWDEQFF. DNA of the CDR3: TGTGCCAGCAGCGTCGGGACCGCGTGGGATGAGCAGTTCTTC.

CDR3 loop: CASLAGGEQYF. CDR3 in DNA: TGTGCCAGCCTAGCGGGGGGCGAGCAGTACTTC. J is TRBJ2-7 and V is TRBV2; 11 positions agree with TRBD2. V trimming: 8 bases; J trimming: 6 bases; junction bases outside the gene matches: 0. The CDR3 covers 11 residues. CDR1 and CDR2 from the germline V gene are SNHLY and FYNNEI. The complete variable domain, with remaining parts taken from reference TRBV2 and TRBJ2-7, reads EPEVTQTPSHQVTQMGQEVILRCVPISNHLYFYWYRQILGQKVEFLVSFYNNEISEKSEIFDDQFSVERPDGSNFTLKIRSTKLEDSAMYFCASLAGGEQYFGPGTRLTVT.

The rearrangement uses TRBV12-3 or TRBV12-4 and TRBJ1-5; a possible D gene is TRBD1 (5 bases). V lost 7 bases to trimming and J lost 4 bases, with 11 bases between them. This CDR3 has 13 amino acids. CDR3 in amino acids: CASTQGQNQPQHF. CDR3 sequence (DNA): TGTGCCAGCACCCAGGGCCAAAATCAGCCCCAGCATTTT.

This chain connects TRBV15 to TRBJ2-7; 7 nucleotides agree with TRBD2. Germline V lookup: CDR1 LNHNV, CDR2 YYDKDF (reference sequence). V dropped 6 bases and J dropped 0; count of bases not matched to a gene: 8. This CDR3 region has 15 residues. The CDR3 region has the DNA TGTGCCACCAGTAGTGCGGGGGAAGACTCCTACGAGCAGTACTTC. Translation gives CATSSAGEDSYEQYF.

The CDR3 reads CATRGGERTYERYF. The CDR3 coding sequence is TGTGCCACCAGGGGGGGGGAACGGACCTACGAGCGGTACTTC. The chain uses TRBV15 and TRBJ2-4, with 7 bases that match TRBD2. The CDR3 contains 14 residues. In germline, CDR1 is LNHNV, CDR2 YYDKDF (reference sequence). Unmatched junction bases numbered 17, after V lost 6 bases and J lost 15 bases. Variable domain in full (rest from reference TRBV15 and TRBJ2-4): DAMVIQNPRYQVTQFGKPVTLSCSQTLNHNVMYWYQQKSSQAPKLLFHYYDKDFNNEADTPDNFQSRRPNTSFCFLDIRSPGLGDTAMYLCATRGGERTYERYFGAGTRLSVL.

The chain carries TRBV29-1 and TRBJ2-3, with TRBD2 identical over 8 bases. The germline V gene has CDR1 SQVTM and CDR2 ANQGSEA. The V gene end was trimmed by 7 bases and the J gene end by 4 bases; junction bases not matched to a gene: 4. The CDR3 length is 12 residues. The CDR3 reads CSGRLAPDTQYF. Written as DNA, the CDR3 is TGCAGCGGTAGACTAGCGCCAGATACGCAGTATTTT.

A few counts support this clonotype. This chain uses TRBV11-3 with TRBJ2-3; no clear D gene. This CDR3 contains 15 residues. Trimming took off 0 bases at V and 5 bases at J, with 12 bases between the two ends. The V gene's germline CDR1 is SGHNT and CDR2 YENEEA. CDR3 protein: CASSLDSVKGDTQYF. CDR3 bases: TGTGCCAGCAGCTTAGATTCGGTGAAAGGAGATACGCAGTATTTT.

The chain has TRBV12-3 or TRBV12-4 and TRBJ1-4, with unresolved D. Trimming pared 1 base from V and 9 bases from J, leaving 18 bases between. The CDR3 covers 16 residues. The CDR3 here is CASSLEHPGPGQKLFF. CDR3 bases: TGTGCCAGCAGTTTAGAACACCCGGGCCCCGGACAAAAACTGTTTTTT.

In this sample, this clonotype turned up a few times. The genes are TRBV2 and TRBJ1-5; D is perhaps TRBD1 (5 bases). V shed 2 bases and J shed 9 bases, with 17 bases lying between them. The CDR3 is 15 residues long. Germline lookup yields CDR1 SNHLY and CDR2 FYNNEI. CDR3 sequence reads: CASSELGVLNSPQHF. CDR3 nucleotides: TGTGCCAGCAGTGAATTGGGGGTTCTAAATTCGCCCCAGCATTTT.

Regarding this clonotype: A read error may account for a junction end that differs from germline. The chain carries TRBV4-1 and TRBJ1-1; no firm D call. The CDR3 is 13 amino acids. CDR1 is MGHRA and CDR2 is YSYEKL in the germline V gene. The CDR3 DNA sequence: TGTGCCAGCAGCCACCCGGGGAACACTGAAGCTTTCTTT. Translated, it gives CASSHPGNTEAFF.